The subject of this entry is one TCR beta chain. The entry originates in a study of blood T cell repertoires in COVID-19. At the level of the study: COVID-19 samples, acute and convalescent, were from the United States, Italy and Spain. Sample material is recorded as cDNA or gDNA derived from T cells, B-cell-depleted T cells, or PBMCs.

After removal of 2 bases from V and 7 bases from J, the junction contained 8 bases not matched to a gene. CDR1 and CDR2 from the germline V gene are SGHNT and YYREEE (reference sequence). This CDR3 is 15 amino acids long. The data were produced by immunoSEQ multiplex PCR, yet TCRdb's version contains in-frame clones alone and is incomplete. The sample contains tens of thousands of clones, 70% to 90% of which appear only once. The gene calls are TRBV5-4 and TRBJ2-1; 8 nucleotides match TRBD1. Sequenced material: peripheral blood. The receptor comes from a woman in her sixties or seventies with acute or convalescent COVID-19. CDR3 region: CASSLGQGASNEQFF. In DNA form, the CDR3 reads TGTGCCAGCAGCTTAGGGCAGGGGGCAAGTAATGAGCAGTTCTTC.